This TCR beta chain was identified during a study of a mutant IDH1 vaccine in newly diagnosed glioma. Study summary: First vaccine doses came 4-6 weeks after radiotherapy alone, or with temozolomide cycles. Visit V12 was conducted at week 35 as the safety follow-up. Visit V13 came later, at week 47.

Profiling relied on immunoSEQ multiplex PCR, and the TCRdb table lists in-frame clones only, not all of them. The table has tens of thousands of clones, roughly 71% seen once. In the case of this clone: What it binds is not known. This sample includes further DNA sequences coding for the same CDR3.

Germline V gives CDR1 SQVTM, CDR2 ANQGSEA. V dropped 6 bases and J dropped 8 bases, with 13 bases sitting between them. There are 11 residues in the CDR3. Time point indicated: week 35, safety follow-up. Vaccinated patients received 300 ug of mutant IDH1 20-mer peptide per dose, with topical imiquimod. Eight vaccine doses were administered to patients at weeks 1, 3, 5, 7, 11, 15, 19 and 23. This chain links TRBV29-1 with TRBJ1-2; weak D call: TRBD1 (6 bases). Sequencing was performed on PBMCs, taken from a glioma patient whose treatment included an IDH1 peptide vaccine. The TCR originated in a man in his fifties or sixties with glioma. The CDR3 sequence: CSVEQGRGYTF. CDR3 nucleotide sequence: TGCAGCGTGGAGCAGGGGAGAGGCTACACCTTC. Variable domain in full (rest from reference TRBV29-1 and TRBJ1-2): SAVISQKPSRDICQRGTSLTIQCQVDSQVTMMFWYRQQPGQSLTLIATANQGSEATYESGFVIDKFPISRPNLTFSTLTVSNMSPEDSSIYLCSVEQGRGYTFGSGTRLTVV.